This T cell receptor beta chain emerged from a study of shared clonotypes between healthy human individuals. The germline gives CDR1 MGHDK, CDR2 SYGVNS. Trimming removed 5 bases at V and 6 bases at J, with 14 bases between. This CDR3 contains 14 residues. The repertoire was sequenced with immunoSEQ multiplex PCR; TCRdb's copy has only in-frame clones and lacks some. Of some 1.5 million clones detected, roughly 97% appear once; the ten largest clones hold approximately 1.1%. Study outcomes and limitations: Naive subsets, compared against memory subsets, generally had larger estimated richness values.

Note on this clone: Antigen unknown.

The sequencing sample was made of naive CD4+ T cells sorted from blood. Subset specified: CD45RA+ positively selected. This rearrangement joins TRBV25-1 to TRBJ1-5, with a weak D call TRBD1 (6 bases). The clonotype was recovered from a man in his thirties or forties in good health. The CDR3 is CASSSRTGFQPQHF. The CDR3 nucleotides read TGTGCCAGCAGTTCCCGTACAGGGTTTCAGCCCCAGCATTTT.